The rows below give T cell receptor beta chains drawn from one sample of a study of CD8 T cells in Susac syndrome. TCRdb re-called the immunoSEQ multiplex PCR reads with MiXCR, one entry per CDR3 protein. This table holds around 50,000 distinct CDR3 sequences, 90% to 95% found once. The sequenced sample consisted of CD8+ T cells from PBMCs. The receptor source for this set is a human donor in good health. Each CDR3 is given with its conserved first and last residue. Each record gives: D gene, clone size, J gene, V gene, CDR3 protein, CDR3 DNA. The D gene is left open where the match is weak. Size tells how often a clone was seen (once, few, many) or the class of an expanded clone, and some rows leave it out.

>-|-|TRBJ1-1|TRBV5-1
CASSLSRAVNTEAFF
TGCGCCAGCAGCTTGAGTAGGGCGGTGAACACTGAAGCTTTCTTT
>-|-|TRBJ1-6|TRBV5-5
CASSLGVLDSPLHF
TGTGCCAGCAGCTTGGGGGTACTGGATTCACCCCTCCACTTT
>-|-|TRBJ1-1|TRBV6-5
CASRLNLNTEAFF
TGTGCCAGCCGCCTCAATTTGAACACTGAAGCTTTCTTT
>TRBD2|few|TRBJ2-1|TRBV7-6
CASSLGTSGVNEQFF
TGTGCCAGCAGCTTAGGGACTAGCGGGGTAAATGAGCAGTTCTTC
>-|-|TRBJ1-5|TRBV7-6
CASSSDHNQPQHF
TGTGCCAGCAGTTCCGATCACAATCAGCCCCAGCATTTT
>-|-|TRBJ1-1|TRBV5-1
CASSLGAGGTREAFF
TGCGCCAGCAGCTTGGGGGCCGGGGGAACTCGGGAAGCTTTCTTT
>-|-|TRBJ1-2|TRBV29-1
CSVEGGTRIYGYTF
TGCAGCGTTGAGGGAGGGACGCGTATCTATGGCTACACCTTC
>-|-|TRBJ1-2|TRBV4-3
CASSLIGGGDGYTF
TGCGCCAGCAGCCTAATCGGCGGGGGCGATGGCTACACCTTC
>-|once|TRBJ1-2|TRBV14
CASSPFQGQGYTF
TGTGCCAGCAGCCCATTTCAGGGGCAGGGCTACACCTTC
>TRBD2|-|TRBJ2-1|TRBV27
CASSFVGGLNEQFF
TGTGCCAGCAGTTTCGTGGGGGGGTTGAATGAGCAGTTCTTC
>-|-|TRBJ2-2|TRBV4-1
CASSQPRTGELFF
TGCGCCAGCAGCCAACCTCGGACCGGGGAGCTGTTTTTT
>-|-|TRBJ2-1|TRBV7-9
CASSQQGPYNEQFF
TGTGCCAGCAGCCAACAGGGTCCCTACAATGAGCAGTTCTTC
>TRBD2|-|TRBJ2-1|TRBV29-1
CSVRGLAGAYNEQFF
TGCAGCGTTCGAGGACTAGCGGGAGCCTACAATGAGCAGTTCTTC
>-|-|TRBJ1-1|TRBV11-2
CASSFWDAGSATEAFF
TGTGCCAGCAGCTTCTGGGACGCCGGCAGCGCCACTGAAGCTTTCTTT
>-|-|TRBJ1-3|TRBV9
CASSVPGPGIYF
TGTGCCAGCAGCGTCCCGGGCCCAGGCATATATTTT
>-|-|TRBJ1-1|TRBV4-3
CASSQDQGRNTEAFF
TGCGCCAGCAGCCAAGATCAGGGAAGGAACACTGAAGCTTTCTTT
>-|-|TRBJ2-7|TRBV20-1
CSARDEWRALDEQYF
TGCAGTGCTAGAGATGAGTGGAGGGCTCTGGACGAGCAGTACTTC
>TRBD1|-|TRBJ2-1|TRBV3-1
CASSQETRQGYNEQFF
TGTGCCAGCAGCCAAGAAACTCGACAGGGCTACAATGAGCAGTTCTTC
>TRBD1|-|TRBJ2-2|TRBV5-6
CASSWGTGFGELFF
TGTGCCAGCAGCTGGGGGACAGGGTTCGGGGAGCTGTTTTTT
>-|-|TRBJ2-7|TRBV29-1
CSVEAGRPPYEQYF
TGCAGCGTTGAAGCCGGCAGGCCCCCATACGAGCAGTACTTC
>TRBD1|-|TRBJ1-1|TRBV7-9
CASSLDGGQGGAEAFF
TGTGCCAGCAGTTTAGATGGGGGACAGGGAGGCGCTGAAGCTTTCTTT
>-|-|TRBJ1-1|TRBV3-1
CASSQVQGAEAFF
TGTGCCAGCAGCCAAGTACAGGGCGCCGAAGCTTTCTTT
>-|-|TRBJ1-5|TRBV7-8
CASTPGEDSNQPQHF
TGTGCCAGCACCCCCGGAGAGGACTCCAATCAGCCCCAGCATTTT
>TRBD2|-|TRBJ2-7|TRBV6-5
CASSFGAGVTTYEQYF
TGTGCCAGCAGTTTTGGGGCGGGAGTAACCACCTACGAGCAGTACTTC
>-|-|TRBJ2-7|TRBV19
CASSIFPPEVGFYEQYF
TGTGCCAGTAGTATTTTTCCTCCGGAGGTGGGGTTCTACGAGCAGTACTTC
>-|-|TRBJ2-1|TRBV19
CASSIRGSYNEQFF
TGTGCCAGTAGTATACGGGGGTCCTACAATGAGCAGTTCTTC
>-|-|TRBJ2-2|TRBV29-1
CSVAGELGELFF
TGCAGCGTTGCAGGGGAGCTCGGGGAGCTGTTTTTT
>TRBD2|-|TRBJ2-1|TRBV15
CATSRDSGRAGGEQFF
TGTGCCACCAGCAGAGATAGCGGGAGGGCGGGGGGTGAGCAGTTCTTC
>-|once|TRBJ2-7|TRBV30
CAWSVASFYEQYF
TGTGCCTGGAGTGTCGCCAGCTTCTACGAGCAGTACTTC
>TRBD1|-|TRBJ2-3|TRBV4-3
CASSHPRETGSTDTQYF
TGCGCCAGCAGCCACCCGAGGGAGACAGGGAGTACAGATACGCAGTATTTT
>TRBD1|-|TRBJ1-2|TRBV30
CAWSGTGTGGATYGYTF
TGTGCCTGGAGCGGTACCGGGACAGGGGGCGCTACCTATGGCTACACCTTC
>TRBD1|-|TRBJ2-1|TRBV29-1
CSVEGGQDNEQFF
TGCAGCGTTGAAGGTGGACAGGACAATGAGCAGTTCTTC
>TRBD1|-|TRBJ2-2|TRBV29-1
CSVARDRATGELFF
TGCAGCGTTGCGAGGGACAGGGCTACCGGGGAGCTGTTTTTT
>-|-|TRBJ2-1|TRBV29-1
CSVEGLREVWGYNEQFF
TGCAGCGTTGAAGGTCTGCGGGAAGTATGGGGATACAATGAGCAGTTCTTC
>-|-|TRBJ2-1|TRBV12-5
CASGLAPYNEQFF
TGTGCTAGTGGTTTGGCGCCCTACAATGAGCAGTTCTTC
>-|once|TRBJ2-1|TRBV21-1
CASSSPLGGSYNEQFF
TGTGCCAGCAGCAGCCCCTTAGGGGGATCCTACAATGAGCAGTTCTTC
>-|-|TRBJ2-5|TRBV4-1
CASSQAQVETQYF
TGCGCCAGCAGCCAAGCCCAGGTGGAGACCCAGTACTTC
>TRBD2|-|TRBJ2-1|TRBV6-2/TRBV6-3
CASRSLAGELYNEQFF
TGTGCCAGCAGATCGCTAGCGGGAGAGCTGTACAATGAGCAGTTCTTC
>TRBD1|-|TRBJ1-6|TRBV5-1
CASSPGTTGYNSPLHF
TGCGCCAGCAGCCCCGGGACGACAGGGTATAATTCACCCCTCCACTTT
>TRBD2|once|TRBJ2-7|TRBV20-1
CSARDPSGSYEQYF
TGCAGTGCTAGAGATCCTAGCGGGAGCTACGAGCAGTACTTC
>-|few|TRBJ1-1|TRBV13
CASSPQGDEAFF
TGTGCCAGCAGCCCCCAGGGAGATGAAGCTTTCTTT
>-|-|TRBJ2-1|TRBV12-3/TRBV12-4
CASSPPQERNEQFF
TGTGCCAGCAGCCCCCCCCAGGAAAGGAATGAGCAGTTCTTC
>-|-|TRBJ1-5|TRBV6-5
CASSYSKWGQPQHF
TGTGCCAGCAGTTACTCGAAATGGGGTCAGCCCCAGCATTTT
>-|-|TRBJ2-2|TRBV6-2/TRBV6-3
CASSFAAGELFF
TGTGCCAGCAGCTTCGCGGCCGGGGAGCTGTTTTTT
>-|-|TRBJ1-1|TRBV30
CAWELDQGTEAFF
TGTGCCTGGGAGCTCGATCAGGGCACTGAAGCTTTCTTT
>TRBD1|-|TRBJ2-4|TRBV25-1
CASSDDRGFGDIQYF
TGTGCCAGCAGTGATGACAGGGGGTTTGGAGACATTCAGTACTTC
>-|-|TRBJ2-7|TRBV10-1
CASSEMGIYEQYF
TGCGCCAGCAGTGAGATGGGCATCTACGAGCAGTACTTC
>TRBD2|few|TRBJ2-1|TRBV11-2
CASSLGFLAGGGEQFF
TGTGCCAGCAGCTTAGGCTTTCTAGCGGGAGGTGGTGAGCAGTTCTTC